The TCR beta chain under discussion was sequenced for a study of blood T cell repertoires in COVID-19. Turning to the study itself: Acute-phase and convalescent COVID-19 samples originated in the United States, Italy and Spain. PBMCs, B-cell-depleted T cells, or T cells provided the cDNA or gDNA that made up the material.

Per the original methods: Amplification from reference gene primers served as the basis for estimated nucleated cell counts. The data were produced by immunoSEQ multiplex PCR, yet TCRdb's version contains in-frame clones alone and is incomplete. V and J calls and clone size are copied from that table; D and trimming were computed from the DNA. The repertoire holds over 250,000 clones, with over 75% as singletons. Sequences were obtained from peripheral blood. The TCR comes from a woman aged 45-60 years with acute or convalescent COVID-19.

The CDR3, as DNA: TGCGCCAGCAGCCAAGAGTACGCGCGGGTGGTAGACAATGAGCAGTTCTTC. Protein: CASSQEYARVVDNEQFF. The rearrangement links TRBV4-3 to TRBJ2-1; a possible D gene is TRBD2 (5 bases). Trimming took off 0 bases at V and 5 bases at J, with 17 bases between the two ends. Germline V CDR1 and CDR2: LGHNA, YSLEER. The CDR3 sequence is 17 residues long.